A single sample is the source of the 22 T cell receptor beta chains below, sequenced in a study of T cell repertoires in cytomegalovirus infection. TCRdb ran MiXCR on the reads and lists one entry per CDR3 protein. The table lists about 680,000 distinct CDR3 sequences, 20% to 25% of them singletons. Sequenced input: CD8+ T cells from PBMCs. These receptors all stem from a human donor in good health (CMV status not recorded). Some clones in this sample may be carry-over from other donors' samples.

This clonotype was observed at least ten times. V and J are TRBV15 and TRBJ2-2; tentative D call: TRBD2 (5 bases). The CDR3 loop spans 11 amino acids. Deletions cut 6 bases from V and 7 bases from J, with 6 bases between. CDR1 and CDR2 (germline): LNHNV, YYDKDF (reference sequence). The CDR3 reads CATREDGELFF. The CDR3, as DNA: TGTGCCACCAGGGAGGACGGGGAGCTGTTTTTT.

This clonotype appeared a few times. V gene TRBV4-1 combines with J gene TRBJ1-6; no clear D gene. CDR1 and CDR2 from the germline V gene are MGHRA and YSYEKL. The CDR3 sequence is 15 residues long. V shed 0 bases and J shed 7 bases, with 10 bases lying between them. The CDR3 DNA sequence: TGCGCCAGCAGCCAAGACCCGCTCCCCAATTCACCCCTCCACTTT. Protein: CASSQDPLPNSPLHF.

CDR3 coding DNA: TGTGCCAGCAGTTTAAGCGCCTTCGTGGGAGAAAAACTGTTTTTT. It encodes CASSLSAFVGEKLFF. The rearrangement joins TRBV28 to TRBJ1-4; no firm D call. The germline CDR1 and CDR2 sequences are MDHEN and SYDVKM. This CDR3 has 15 amino acids. V lost 2 bases to trimming and J lost 8 bases, with 15 bases between them.

Concerning this clonotype: One end of the junction is discordant with germline, which a read error may explain. The J gene is TRBJ2-7, the V gene TRBV2; tentative D call: TRBD2 (6 bases). CDR1 and CDR2 (germline): SNHLY, FYNNEI. The CDR3 is 12 amino acids. CDR3: CASTVRVVGLLF. The CDR3 bases are TGTGCCAGCACCGTGAGGGTTGTGGGACTCCTCTTC. Complete variable domain (other parts from reference TRBV2 and TRBJ2-7): EPEVTQTPSHQVTQMGQEVILRCVPISNHLYFYWYRQILGQKVEFLVSFYNNEISEKSEIFDDQFSVERPDGSNFTLKIRSTKLEDSAMYFCASTVRVVGLLFGPGTRLTVT.

The chain employs TRBV6-2 or TRBV6-3 and TRBJ1-1; 9 bases fit TRBD1. The germline CDR1 and CDR2 sequences are MNHEY and SVGEGT. The junction had 7 bases not matched to a gene; V was cut back by 4 bases and J by 4 bases. This CDR3 spans 15 amino acids. The CDR3 DNA sequence: TGTGCCAGCAGTTTACGGACAGGGGTGGGCACTGAAGCTTTCTTT. Protein sequence: CASSLRTGVGTEAFF.

This chain links TRBV12-3 or TRBV12-4 with TRBJ1-1; D is ambiguous. This CDR3 has 12 amino acids. V shed 4 bases and J shed 11 bases, with 14 bases lying between them. The CDR3: CASSSKPDSAFF. The CDR3 DNA is TGTGCCAGCAGTTCCAAGCCTGACTCGGCTTTCTTT.

This clonotype was seen at least ten times. V is TRBV7-9 and J is TRBJ2-3; D perhaps matches TRBD1 (5 bases). Trimming pared 5 bases from V and 0 bases from J, leaving 12 bases between. The CDR3 is 15 amino acids. Germline CDR1 is SEHNR and CDR2 is FQNEAQ (reference sequence). The CDR3 DNA reads as TGTGCCAGCAGCGAACAGGAAGGGAGCACAGATACGCAGTATTTT. This encodes CASSEQEGSTDTQYF. Combining the CDR3 with reference TRBV7-9 and TRBJ2-3 gives the whole variable domain DTGVSQNPRHKITKRGQNVTFRCDPISEHNRLYWYRQTLGQGPEFLTYFQNEAQLEKSRLLSDRFSAERPKGSFSTLEIQRTEQGDSAMYLCASSEQEGSTDTQYFGPGTRLTVL.

This clonotype was counted ten times or more. The chain couples TRBV7-2 to TRBJ2-5; TRBD2 matches 12 bases. Trimming removed 4 bases from V and 1 base from J; junction bases left unmatched: 4. From germline, CDR1 is SGHTA and CDR2 FQGNSA. The CDR3 extends over 16 amino acids. CDR3 in amino acids: CASSSGLAGRQETQYF. The CDR3 bases are TGTGCCAGCAGCTCAGGACTAGCGGGGCGCCAAGAGACCCAGTACTTC.

This clonotype has ten or more counts. The junction shows a germline mismatch at one end, possibly a read error. The V and J genes are TRBV7-2 and TRBJ1-2; maybe TRBD1 (5 bases). The CDR3 has 13 amino acids. Germline-derived CDR1 and CDR2 are SGHTA and FQGNSA. In nucleotides, the CDR3 is TGTGCCAGCAGTTTAGGGGTATTGGGTGGCTACACCTTC. Translation: CASSLGVLGGYTF.

This clonotype was counted between two and nine times. The J gene is TRBJ1-5, the V gene TRBV5-1, with D unclear. CDR3 length: 13 residues. V lost 0 bases to trimming and J lost 8 bases, with 9 bases between them. From germline, CDR1 is SGHRS and CDR2 YFSETQ. Here the CDR3 DNA reads TGCGCCAGCAGCTTGGACCCCGTAGAGCCCCAGCATTTT. This translates into CASSLDPVEPQHF.

This clonotype was counted only a few times. The J gene is TRBJ2-5, the V gene TRBV4-3; D remains ambiguous. Germline V lookup: CDR1 LGHNA, CDR2 YSLEER. Trimming left V 0 bases short and J 5 bases short, with 7 bases between. The CDR3 totals 13 residues. The CDR3 bases are TGCGCCAGCAGCCAAGAGGGGTGGGAGACCCAGTACTTC. It translates to CASSQEGWETQYF.

A note on this clonotype: A much larger clone differs from this one at a single base, so this may be a read error. CDR3 in amino acids: CANSDRGRLHYEQYF. As DNA, the CDR3 is TGTGCCAACAGTGACAGGGGACGACTGCACTACGAGCAGTACTTC. The chain recombines TRBV25-1 with TRBJ2-7; 8 bases fit TRBD1. This CDR3 has 15 amino acids. Germline CDR1 MGHDK, CDR2 SYGVNS.

Remarks on this clonotype: A much larger clone differs by one base, so this may be a read error. The J gene is TRBJ2-3, the V gene TRBV7-3; weak D call: TRBD2 (5 bases). Per germline, CDR1 SGHTA and CDR2 FQGTGA. This CDR3 is built from 13 residues. Here the CDR3 reads CTSSLEVADTQYF. CDR3 in DNA: TGTACCAGCAGCTTGGAGGTCGCAGATACGCAGTATTTT.

This clonotype was recorded at least ten times. V is TRBV4-3 and J is TRBJ2-2; D is undetermined. Between the trimmed V and J ends, which lost 1 base and 6 bases, there was a span of 12 bases. The CDR3 has 15 amino acids. The V gene's germline CDR1 is LGHNA and CDR2 YSLEER. CDR3: CASSQGSQESGELFF. The CDR3 DNA follows: TGCGCCAGCAGCCAAGGGTCTCAGGAATCCGGGGAGCTGTTTTTT.

The CDR3 here is CASSSIDSSYGYTF. CDR3 nucleotide sequence: TGTGCCAGCAGTTCTATCGATTCCAGCTATGGCTACACCTTC. The chain employs TRBV27 and TRBJ1-2; D is undetermined. Germline lookup yields CDR1 MNHEY and CDR2 SMNVEV (reference sequence). CDR3 length: 14 residues. V lost 4 bases and J lost 4, with 13 bases in between.

The V call is TRBV5-1, the J call TRBJ1-1; D unresolved. The CDR3 runs to 14 residues. V was clipped by 4 bases and J by 5 bases, with 15 bases between them. Germline V gene sequence: CDR1 SGHRS, CDR2 YFSETQ. DNA for the CDR3: TGCGCCAGCAGCCCCGGGATACTAGGGACTGAAGCTTTCTTT. Translation gives CASSPGILGTEAFF. The full variable domain, its missing parts supplied by reference TRBV5-1 and TRBJ1-1, is KAGVTQTPRYLIKTRGQQVTLSCSPISGHRSVSWYQQTPGQGLQFLFEYFSETQRNKGNFPGRFSGRQFSNSRSEMNVSTLELGDSALYLCASSPGILGTEAFFGQGTRLTVV.

The rearrangement uses TRBV24-1 and TRBJ2-1, with 15 bases lining up with TRBD2. Unmatched junction bases numbered 6, after V lost 2 bases and J lost 8 bases. This CDR3 comprises 17 residues. The V gene's germline CDR1 is KGHDR and CDR2 SFDVKD. The DNA for the CDR3 is TGTGCCACCAGTGATTGGACTAGCGGGGGGGCGATCGATGAGCAGTTCTTC. The encoded protein is CATSDWTSGGAIDEQFF.

This clonotype has ten or more counts. J is TRBJ1-5 and V is TRBV28; 8 nucleotides match TRBD1. The CDR3 covers 12 residues. Germline V CDR1 and CDR2: MDHEN, SYDVKM. V lost 10 bases and J lost 4; bases outside the gene matches: 3. Written as DNA, the CDR3 is TGTGCCACCGGGACAGGTAATCAGCCCCAGCATTTT. Translated: CATGTGNQPQHF.

The rearrangement joins TRBV29-1 to TRBJ1-4; D remains unclear. Germline lookup yields CDR1 SQVTM and CDR2 ANQGSEA. The CDR3 extends over 14 amino acids. V was trimmed by 0 bases and J by 1 base, leaving 6 bases between them. The CDR3 DNA reads TGCAGCGTTGAAGAAGGGAGAACTAATGAAAAACTGTTTTTT. Translating it yields CSVEEGRTNEKLFF.

This clonotype was observed a handful of times. The chain uses TRBV28 and TRBJ2-1, with 7 bases matching TRBD2. With V trimmed by 8 bases and J by 8 bases, 18 bases remained unmatched. Germline assignment: CDR1 MDHEN and CDR2 SYDVKM. The CDR3 sequence is 16 residues long. The CDR3 coding sequence is TGTGCCAGCTCCAACGATCCCGGAACTAGCGTCGATGAGCAGTTCTTC. Amino acids: CASSNDPGTSVDEQFF.

The chain employs TRBV5-5 and TRBJ1-2, with D maybe TRBD1 (6 bases). This CDR3 is built from 14 residues. Per the germline V gene, CDR1 is SGHKS and CDR2 is YYEKEE (reference sequence). With 7 bases removed from V and 6 bases from J, the gap between germline ends came to 19 bases. CDR3 sequence: CASLHGPGADGYTF. DNA for the CDR3: TGTGCCAGCCTCCACGGCCCGGGGGCGGATGGCTACACCTTC.

This clonotype is a singleton in its sample. Being one base from a much bigger clone, this may be a read error. The chain uses TRBV6-6 and TRBJ1-1; D is ambiguous. This CDR3 is built from 18 residues. CDR1 is MNHNY, CDR2 SVGAGI, per germline (reference sequence). Trimming took 2 bases from V and 0 from J, leaving 19 bases between them. The CDR3 is CASSYPSNLGNLNTEAFF. Here the CDR3 DNA reads TGTGCCAGCAGTTACCCATCTAATTTAGGGAATCTGAACACTGAAGCTTTCTTT.